Listed below are T cell receptor beta chains from one sample, sequenced in a study of blood T cell repertoires in COVID-19. The assay was immunoSEQ multiplex PCR, and TCRdb's table has in-frame clones only and misses some. The sample lists under 300,000 clones, around 84% occurring once. The sample comprised peripheral blood. The receptors were gathered from a woman in her 70s with active or convalescent COVID-19. The CDR3 runs from the conserved cysteine through the conserved F or W. D genes are given only for firm matches. The size of a clone is reported for some rows only, either as once, few or many, or as a class for expanded clones.

size,V,J,D,DNA,CDR3
once,TRBV19,TRBJ2-2,NA,TGTGCCAGTAGTGAACAGCCGAACACCGGGGAGCTGTTTTTT,CASSEQPNTGELFF
NA,TRBV11-2,TRBJ1-6,NA,TGTGCCAGCAGCTTAGGGGGGCGGGTCTTCACCCTCCACTTT,CASSLGGRVFTLHF
NA,TRBV5-1,TRBJ1-2,TRBD1,TGCGCCAGCAGCTTGGGACAGGGTGGCTACACCTTC,CASSLGQGGYTF
NA,TRBV5-1,TRBJ2-1,NA,TGCGCCAGCAGCTTGAAGCGGGTCGGGGTTACAGGGGATGAGCAGTTCTTC,CASSLKRVGVTGDEQFF
NA,TRBV19,TRBJ2-7,NA,TGTGCCAGTAGTATATCGGGATTTTCCTACGAGCAGTACTTC,CASSISGFSYEQYF
NA,TRBV5-1,TRBJ1-3,NA,TGCGCCAGCAGCCCCGGACAGCCTGGAAACACCATATATTTT,CASSPGQPGNTIYF
NA,TRBV24-1,TRBJ2-7,TRBD2,TGTGCCACCAGTGATTCACCGCCGGGGGGGCCCTACGAGCAGTACTTC,CATSDSPPGGPYEQYF
NA,TRBV6-1,TRBJ1-2,NA,TGTGCCAGCAGACCGGGAGGCTATGGCTACACCTTC,CASRPGGYGYTF
NA,TRBV11-2,TRBJ2-7,NA,TGTGCCAGCAGCTTACGACGGGTCTACGAGCAGTACTTC,CASSLRRVYEQYF
once,TRBV19,TRBJ1-1,TRBD1,TGTGCCAGTAGCACAGGGGGAATGAACACTGAAGCTTTCTTT,CASSTGGMNTEAFF
NA,TRBV6-5,TRBJ1-5,NA,TGTGCCAGCAGTTATGGGCGGGCCTATCAGCCCCAGCATTTT,CASSYGRAYQPQHF
once,TRBV5-1,TRBJ2-3,NA,TGCGCCAGCAGCTTGGATAGCCAGGGGTTGGCTACGCAGTATTTT,CASSLDSQGLATQYF
NA,TRBV6-4,TRBJ1-6,NA,TGTGCCAGCAGTGACAGGGGAAATTCACCCCTCCACTTT,CASSDRGNSPLHF
once,TRBV5-6,TRBJ2-2,TRBD1,TGTGCCAGCAGCCCCGGGACAGGGAGATCCGGGGAGCTGTTTTTT,CASSPGTGRSGELFF
NA,TRBV19,TRBJ1-1,NA,TGTGCCAGTAGTATAGTAAGCGCCGGCACTGAAGCTTTCTTT,CASSIVSAGTEAFF
NA,TRBV25-1,TRBJ1-3,NA,TGTGCCAGCAGTGCCGGACTCTCTGGAAACACCATATATTTT,CASSAGLSGNTIYF
NA,TRBV5-4,TRBJ2-1,TRBD2,TGTGCCAGCTACCGACTAGCGGGGGTATACAATGAGCAGTTCTTC,CASYRLAGVYNEQFF
NA,TRBV6-5,TRBJ2-1,NA,TGTGCCAGCATAACAGCATACAATGAGCAGTTCTTC,CASITAYNEQFF
once,TRBV5-4,TRBJ2-1,NA,TGTGCCAGCAGCTTCCCCAGGTATAATGAGCAGTTCTTC,CASSFPRYNEQFF
NA,TRBV4-2,TRBJ1-1,NA,TGTGCCAGCAGTCTCAATAGGGGGAACACTGAAGCTTTCTTT,CASSLNRGNTEAFF
NA,TRBV5-1,TRBJ1-1,NA,TGCGCCAGCAGCTCACAAGGGGGCACTGAAGCTTTCTTT,CASSSQGGTEAFF
NA,TRBV7-7,TRBJ2-1,NA,TGTGCCAGCAGCTTAATCAGGGGAGCTGAGCAGTTCTTC,CASSLIRGAEQFF
NA,TRBV25-1,TRBJ1-6,NA,TGTGCCAGCGAAGACAGGCTCTATAATTCACCCCTCCACTTT,CASEDRLYNSPLHF